This T cell receptor beta chain was sequenced in a study of cytomegalovirus exposure and HLA in healthy donors. Comment on this clone: Its antigen is not known. At one boundary the junction diverges from the germline segment, which might be a read error. Other DNA variants within this sample encode the same CDR3.

Study-level results: Beyond CMV serostatus, there was no information to go on about immune exposure.

13 Jbeta primers and 60 Vbeta primers were used for the PCR. The assay was immunoSEQ multiplex PCR, and TCRdb's table has in-frame clones only and misses some. In the table there are 65,000 to 90,000 clones, about four fifths of which are singletons. This clonotype originated in a man aged 60-69 years in good health and CMV-seronegative. Source material: PBMCs.

CDR3 sequence (DNA): TGCGCCAGCAGTCACAGGGAGGGTGATAACACTGAAGCCTTCTTT. This sequence encodes CASSHREGDNTEAFF. The V call is TRBV5-1, the J call TRBJ1-1; maybe TRBD1 (6 bases). Looked up from germline, CDR1 is SGHRS and CDR2 is YFSETQ. This CDR3 is built from 15 residues.